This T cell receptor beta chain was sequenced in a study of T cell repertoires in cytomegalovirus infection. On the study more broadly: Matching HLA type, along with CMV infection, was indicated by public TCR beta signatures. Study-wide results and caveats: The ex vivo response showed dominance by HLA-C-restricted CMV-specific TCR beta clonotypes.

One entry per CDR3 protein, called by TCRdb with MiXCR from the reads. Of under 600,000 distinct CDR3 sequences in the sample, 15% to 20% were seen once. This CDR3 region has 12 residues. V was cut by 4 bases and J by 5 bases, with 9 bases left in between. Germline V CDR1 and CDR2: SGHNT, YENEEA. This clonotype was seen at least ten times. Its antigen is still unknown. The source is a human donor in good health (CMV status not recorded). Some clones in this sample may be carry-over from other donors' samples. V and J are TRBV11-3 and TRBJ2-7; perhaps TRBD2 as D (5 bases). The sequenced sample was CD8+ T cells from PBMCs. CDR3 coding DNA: TGTGCCAGCAGCTCCCGGGATGACGAGCAGTACTTC. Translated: CASSSRDDEQYF.